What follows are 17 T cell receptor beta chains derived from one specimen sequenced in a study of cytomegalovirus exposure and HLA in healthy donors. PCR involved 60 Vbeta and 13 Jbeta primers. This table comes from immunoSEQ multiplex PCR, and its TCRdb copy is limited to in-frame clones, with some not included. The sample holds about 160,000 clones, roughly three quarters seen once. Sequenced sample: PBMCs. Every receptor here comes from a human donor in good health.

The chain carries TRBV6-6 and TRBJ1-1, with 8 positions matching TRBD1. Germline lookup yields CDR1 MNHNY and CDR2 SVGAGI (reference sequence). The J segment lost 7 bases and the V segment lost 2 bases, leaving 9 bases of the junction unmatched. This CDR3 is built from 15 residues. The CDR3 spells CASSYPESGGGEAFF. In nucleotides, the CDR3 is TGTGCCAGCAGTTACCCGGAATCAGGGGGCGGTGAAGCTTTCTTT.

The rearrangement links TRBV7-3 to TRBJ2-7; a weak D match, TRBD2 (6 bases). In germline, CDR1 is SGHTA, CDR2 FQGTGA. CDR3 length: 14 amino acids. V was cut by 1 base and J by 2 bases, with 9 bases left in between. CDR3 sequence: CASSLMGGAYEQYF. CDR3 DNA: TGTGCCAGCAGCTTAATGGGGGGAGCCTACGAGCAGTACTTC. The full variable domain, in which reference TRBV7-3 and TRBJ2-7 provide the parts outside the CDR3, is GAGVSQTPSNKVTEKGKYVELRCDPISGHTALYWYRQSLGQGPEFLIYFQGTGAADDSGLPNDRFFAVRPEGSVSTLKIQRTERGDSAVYLCASSLMGGAYEQYFGPGTRLTVT.

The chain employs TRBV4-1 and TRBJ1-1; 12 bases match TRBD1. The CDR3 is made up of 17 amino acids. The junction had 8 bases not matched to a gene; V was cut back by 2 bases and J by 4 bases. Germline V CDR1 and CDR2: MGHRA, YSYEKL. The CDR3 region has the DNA TGCGCCAGCAGCCAATCGGGGACAGGGGGCATCGGCACTGAAGCTTTCTTT. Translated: CASSQSGTGGIGTEAFF.

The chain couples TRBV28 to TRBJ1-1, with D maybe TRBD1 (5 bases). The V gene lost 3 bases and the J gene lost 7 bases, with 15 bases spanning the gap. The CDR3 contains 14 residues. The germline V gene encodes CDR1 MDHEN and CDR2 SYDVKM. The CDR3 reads CASSFPGTWGEAFF. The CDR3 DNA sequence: TGTGCCAGCAGTTTCCCCGGGACTTGGGGTGAAGCTTTCTTT. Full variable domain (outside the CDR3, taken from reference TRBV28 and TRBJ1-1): DVKVTQSSRYLVKRTGEKVFLECVQDMDHENMFWYRQDPGLGLRLIYFSYDVKMKEKGDIPEGYSVSREKKERFSLILESASTNQTSMYLCASSFPGTWGEAFFGQGTRLTVV.

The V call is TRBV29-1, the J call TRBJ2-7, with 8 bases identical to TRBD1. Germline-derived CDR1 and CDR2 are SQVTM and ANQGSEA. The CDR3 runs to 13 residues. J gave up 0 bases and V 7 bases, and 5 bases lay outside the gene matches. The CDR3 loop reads CSATGVNSYEQYF. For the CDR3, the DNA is TGCAGCGCGACAGGGGTAAACTCCTACGAGCAGTACTTC.

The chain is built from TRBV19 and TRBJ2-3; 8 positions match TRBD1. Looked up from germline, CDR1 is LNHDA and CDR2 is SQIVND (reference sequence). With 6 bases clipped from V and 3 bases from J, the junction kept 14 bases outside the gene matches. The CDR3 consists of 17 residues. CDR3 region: CASSLGGRGRGTDTQYF. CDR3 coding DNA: TGTGCCAGTAGCCTAGGGGGCAGGGGGCGTGGAACAGATACGCAGTATTTT.

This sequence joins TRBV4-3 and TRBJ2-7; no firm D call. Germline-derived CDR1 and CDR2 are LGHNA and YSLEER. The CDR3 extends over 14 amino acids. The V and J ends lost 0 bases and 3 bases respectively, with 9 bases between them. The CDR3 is CASSQERAHYEQYF. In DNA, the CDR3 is TGCGCCAGCAGCCAAGAGCGAGCGCACTACGAGCAGTACTTC.

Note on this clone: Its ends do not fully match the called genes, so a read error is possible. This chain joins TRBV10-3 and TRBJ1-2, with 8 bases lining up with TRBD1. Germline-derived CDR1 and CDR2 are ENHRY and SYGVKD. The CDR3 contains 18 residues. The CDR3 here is CAISESRLTGVRDYGYPF. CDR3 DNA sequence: TGTGCCATCAGTGAGTCGCGCCTGACAGGGGTTAGGGACTATGGCTACCCCTTC.

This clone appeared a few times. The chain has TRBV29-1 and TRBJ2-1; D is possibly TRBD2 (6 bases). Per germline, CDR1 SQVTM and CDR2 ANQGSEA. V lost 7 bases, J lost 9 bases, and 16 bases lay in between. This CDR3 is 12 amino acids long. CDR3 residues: CSATPGGGEQFF. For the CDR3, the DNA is TGCAGCGCTACCCCTGGGGGAGGTGAGCAGTTCTTC.

DNA for the CDR3: TGTGCCAGCAGCACGACAGGGAACACTGAAGCTTTCTTT. Amino acids: CASSTTGNTEAFF. This chain links TRBV16 with TRBJ1-1, with TRBD1 as a possible D gene (6 bases). Germline values: CDR1 KGHSY, CDR2 FQNENV. This CDR3 is 13 amino acids long. V dropped 5 bases and J dropped 1 base, with 8 bases sitting between them. Together with reference TRBV16 and TRBJ1-1, the CDR3 gives the full variable domain: GEEVAQTPKHLVRGEGQKAKLYCAPIKGHSYVFWYQQVLKNEFKFLISFQNENVFDETGMPKERFSAKCLPNSPCSLEIQATKLEDSAVYFCASSTTGNTEAFFGQGTRLTVV.

In nucleotides, the CDR3 is TGCAGCGTTGCCGGCGGGGGGATCCAACAAGAGACCCAGTACTTC. Encoded protein: CSVAGGGIQQETQYF. The chain has TRBV29-1 and TRBJ2-5; 8 bases fit TRBD2. The germline V gene has CDR1 SQVTM and CDR2 ANQGSEA. CDR3 size: 15 residues. With V trimmed by 4 bases and J by 2 bases, 9 bases remained unmatched.

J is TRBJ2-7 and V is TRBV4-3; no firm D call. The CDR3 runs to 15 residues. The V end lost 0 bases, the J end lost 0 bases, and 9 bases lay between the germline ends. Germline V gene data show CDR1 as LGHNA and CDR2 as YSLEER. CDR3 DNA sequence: TGCGCCAGCAGCCAAGATTGGGCCAGCTCCTACGAGCAGTACTTC. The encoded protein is CASSQDWASSYEQYF.

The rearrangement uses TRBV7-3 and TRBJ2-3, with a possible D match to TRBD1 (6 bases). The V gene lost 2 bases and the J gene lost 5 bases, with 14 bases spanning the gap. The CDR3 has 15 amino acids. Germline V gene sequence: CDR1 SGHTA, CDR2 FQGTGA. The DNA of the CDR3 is TGTGCCAGCAGCTTATGGGCAGGGGCGCTAGATACGCAGTATTTT. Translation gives CASSLWAGALDTQYF.

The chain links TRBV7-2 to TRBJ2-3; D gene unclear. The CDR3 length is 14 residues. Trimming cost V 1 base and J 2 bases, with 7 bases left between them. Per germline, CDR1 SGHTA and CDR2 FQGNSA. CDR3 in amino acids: CASSLGQDTDTQYF. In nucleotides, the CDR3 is TGTGCCAGCAGCTTAGGCCAGGACACAGATACGCAGTATTTT.

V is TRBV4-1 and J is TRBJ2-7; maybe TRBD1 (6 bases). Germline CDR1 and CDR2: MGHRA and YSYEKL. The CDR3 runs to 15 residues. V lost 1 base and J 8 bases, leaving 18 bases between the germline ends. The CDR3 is CASSQAFPDRLQQYF. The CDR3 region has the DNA TGCGCCAGCAGCCAAGCGTTTCCGGACAGACTCCAGCAGTACTTC.

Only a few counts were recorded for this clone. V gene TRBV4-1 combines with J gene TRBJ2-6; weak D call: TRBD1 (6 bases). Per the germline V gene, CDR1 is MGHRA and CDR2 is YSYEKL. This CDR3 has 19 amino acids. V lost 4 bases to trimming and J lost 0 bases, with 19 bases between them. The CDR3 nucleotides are TGCGCCAGCAGCCTCGTGGATTCGACAGGCTCCTCTGGGGCCAACGTCCTGACTTTC. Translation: CASSLVDSTGSSGANVLTF.

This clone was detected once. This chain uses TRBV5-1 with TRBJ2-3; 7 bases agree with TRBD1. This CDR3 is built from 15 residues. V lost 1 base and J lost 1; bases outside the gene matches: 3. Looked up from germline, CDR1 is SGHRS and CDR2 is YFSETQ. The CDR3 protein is CASSLRQGGTDTQYF. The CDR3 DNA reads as TGCGCCAGCAGCTTGCGACAGGGAGGCACAGATACGCAGTATTTT.